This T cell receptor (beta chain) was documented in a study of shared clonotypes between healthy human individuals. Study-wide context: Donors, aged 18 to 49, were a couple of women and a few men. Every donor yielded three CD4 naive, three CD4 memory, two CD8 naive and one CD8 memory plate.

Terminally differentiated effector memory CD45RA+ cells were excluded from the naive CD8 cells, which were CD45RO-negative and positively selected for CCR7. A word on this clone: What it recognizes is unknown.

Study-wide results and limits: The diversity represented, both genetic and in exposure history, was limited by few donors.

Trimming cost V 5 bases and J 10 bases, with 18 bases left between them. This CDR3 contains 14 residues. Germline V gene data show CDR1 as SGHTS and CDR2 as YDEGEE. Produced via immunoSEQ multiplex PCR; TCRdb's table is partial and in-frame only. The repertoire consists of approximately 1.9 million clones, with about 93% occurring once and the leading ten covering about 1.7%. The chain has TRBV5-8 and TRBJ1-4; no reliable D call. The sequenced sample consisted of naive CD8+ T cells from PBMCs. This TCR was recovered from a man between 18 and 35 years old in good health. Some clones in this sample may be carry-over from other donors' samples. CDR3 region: CASSLGSSPGKLFF. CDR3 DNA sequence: TGTGCCAGCAGTCTGGGCTCCTCTCCCGGAAAACTGTTTTTT.